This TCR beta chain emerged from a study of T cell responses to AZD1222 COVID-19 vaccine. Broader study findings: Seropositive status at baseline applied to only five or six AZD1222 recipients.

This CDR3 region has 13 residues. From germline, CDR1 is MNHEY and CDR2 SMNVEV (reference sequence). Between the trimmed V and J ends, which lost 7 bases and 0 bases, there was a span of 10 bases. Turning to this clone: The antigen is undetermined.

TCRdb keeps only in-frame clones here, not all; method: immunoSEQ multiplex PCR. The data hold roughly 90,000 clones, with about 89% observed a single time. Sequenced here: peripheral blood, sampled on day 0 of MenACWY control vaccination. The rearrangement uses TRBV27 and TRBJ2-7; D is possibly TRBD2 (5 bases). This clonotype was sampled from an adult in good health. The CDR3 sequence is CASKGVDSYEQYF. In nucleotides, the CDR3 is TGTGCCAGCAAGGGAGTAGACTCCTACGAGCAGTACTTC.